Below, 29 T cell receptor beta chains from the same sample are listed, as sequenced in a study of T-cell reconstitution after alpha-beta-depleted transplantation in children (dated by TCRdb to the mid-2010s). Libraries were made using PCR. TCRdb names Illumina HiSeq 2500 as the instrument used. TCR library preparation used molecular barcoding, with unique molecular identifiers applied to normalize quantification of the TCRbeta repertoire. TCRdb trimmed public reads at Q25 via fastp, called clones via MiXCR and kept in-frame beta chains. Each CDR3 protein gets just one entry, which takes the most common genes and DNA from the rows behind it. The sample table shows around 200,000 distinct CDR3 sequences, and around 10% are seen once. Of the sample, 5.5% to 8% is held by the ten largest clones. This material consisted of PBMCs from the stem cell graft donor, taken from the stem cell graft. All receptors derive from a human donor who donated a stem cell graft to a child with acute lymphoblastic leukemia.

This clonotype was picked up many times. The rearrangement links TRBV20-1 to TRBJ2-1; TRBD2 is a possible D gene (5 bases). From germline, CDR1 is DFQATT and CDR2 SNEGSKA (reference sequence). Trimming cost V 6 bases and J 2 bases, with 17 bases left between them. The CDR3 totals 15 residues. The CDR3 bases are TGCAGTGCCCTAGCCCGGGGTAGGACCTACAATGAGCAGTTCTTC. Encoded protein: CSALARGRTYNEQFF.

This chain uses TRBV27 with TRBJ1-5; D is perhaps TRBD1 (5 bases). Trimming took off 3 bases at V and 6 bases at J, with 15 bases between the two ends. From germline, CDR1 is MNHEY and CDR2 SMNVEV (reference sequence). The CDR3 consists of 15 residues. CDR3 in DNA: TGTGCCAGCAGTTTGAGACAGATTTTGGGTCAGCCCCAGCATTTT. It encodes CASSLRQILGQPQHF.

The chain employs TRBV7-2 and TRBJ1-2, with unresolved D. Germline V gene sequence: CDR1 SGHTA, CDR2 FQGNSA. The CDR3 covers 14 residues. Trimming stripped 5 bases from V and 4 bases from J, with 14 bases between. The CDR3 DNA sequence: TGTGCCAGCAGCGCCGACGGCCCGAGCTATGGCTACACCTTC. This sequence encodes CASSADGPSYGYTF.

This clonotype was observed many times. The CDR3 region has the DNA TGCAGCGTTGAACTGGGGAACAATGAGCAGTTCTTC. Translating gives CSVELGNNEQFF. V and J are TRBV29-1 and TRBJ2-1; no clear D. Deletions cut 2 bases from V and 5 bases from J, with 7 bases between. Germline V CDR1 and CDR2: SQVTM, ANQGSEA. The CDR3 covers 12 residues.

This clonotype was seen at least ten times. The V call is TRBV12-3 or TRBV12-4, the J call TRBJ2-3; D possibly corresponds to TRBD2 (5 bases). V was clipped by 3 bases and J by 3 bases, with 10 bases between them. There are 14 residues in the CDR3. CDR3 amino acids: CASSLSGETDTQYF. In DNA, the CDR3 is TGTGCCAGCAGTTTGTCCGGGGAAACAGATACGCAGTATTTT.

This chain connects TRBV6-6 to TRBJ1-1; D is perhaps TRBD1 (6 bases). V lost 6 bases and J lost 4, with 12 bases in between. Per the germline V gene, CDR1 is MNHNY and CDR2 is SVGAGI (reference sequence). This CDR3 is 13 amino acids long. CDR3 in amino acids: CASSIGGSTEAFF. The CDR3 DNA reads as TGTGCCAGCAGCATTGGGGGCAGCACTGAAGCTTTCTTT.

This clonotype was detected a few times. The CDR3 coding sequence is TGTGCCAGCAGCCTCGTTTCACAGGGAAGCTCTGGAAACACCATATATTTT. This codes for CASSLVSQGSSGNTIYF. The chain joins TRBV7-2 to TRBJ1-3; a possible D gene is TRBD1 (6 bases). CDR3 size: 17 residues. V was trimmed by 5 bases and J by 0 bases, leaving 17 bases between them. Germline assignment: CDR1 SGHTA and CDR2 FQGNSA.

The rearrangement joins TRBV19 to TRBJ2-2; D is possibly TRBD1 or TRBD2 (5 bases each). Between the trimmed V and J ends, which lost 3 bases and 0 bases, there was a span of 14 bases. Germline assignment: CDR1 LNHDA and CDR2 SQIVND (reference sequence). This CDR3 region has 17 residues. The CDR3 nucleotides are TGTGCCAGTAGTATGGGGGTCAGGCCGACGAACACCGGGGAGCTGTTTTTT. Protein sequence: CASSMGVRPTNTGELFF.

This clonotype was counted at least ten times. The chain is built from TRBV5-1 and TRBJ2-2; 8 nucleotides line up with TRBD1. This CDR3 region has 13 residues. V lost 2 bases to trimming and J lost 8 bases; unmatched junction nucleotides: 2. CDR1 is SGHRS, CDR2 YFSETQ, per germline. CDR3 amino acids: CASSFGQGGELFF. The CDR3 DNA reads TGCGCCAGCAGCTTCGGACAGGGTGGGGAGCTGTTTTTT.

This clonotype was observed a few times. The V and J genes are TRBV5-5 and TRBJ2-7; 12 nucleotides match TRBD2. The CDR3 length is 16 residues. With 0 bases clipped from V and 0 bases from J, the junction kept 1 base outside the gene matches. Germline V gives CDR1 SGHKS, CDR2 YYEKEE (reference sequence). The CDR3 DNA follows: TGTGCCAGCAGCTTGGGACTAGCGGGAGACTCCTACGAGCAGTACTTC. It translates to CASSLGLAGDSYEQYF. The full variable domain, rest sourced from reference TRBV5-5 and TRBJ2-7, is DAGVTQSPTHLIKTRGQQVTLRCSPISGHKSVSWYQQVLGQGPQFIFQYYEKEERGRGNFPDRFSARQFPNYSSELNVNALLLGDSALYLCASSLGLAGDSYEQYFGPGTRLTVT.

This clonotype has just a few counts. The rearrangement uses TRBV7-8 and TRBJ1-2; 8 bases agree with TRBD1. The length of the CDR3 is 12 residues. Germline values: CDR1 SGHVS, CDR2 FQNEAQ. V lost 5 bases, J lost 6 bases, and 2 bases stayed unmatched. This CDR3 is CASSGTGHGYTF. CDR3 DNA sequence: TGTGCCAGCAGCGGGACAGGCCATGGCTACACCTTC.

This clonotype occurred many times. The J gene is TRBJ1-1, the V gene TRBV29-1; unclear D gene. The CDR3 has 13 amino acids. The V end was cut by 6 bases, the J end by 2 bases, with 13 bases between. Germline V CDR1 and CDR2: SQVTM, ANQGSEA. CDR3 bases: TGCAGCGTACCCAGCAGAGCTAACACTGAAGCTTTCTTT. Its translation: CSVPSRANTEAFF.

J is TRBJ2-7 and V is TRBV7-2; D is undetermined. Germline V lookup: CDR1 SGHTA, CDR2 FQGNSA. The CDR3 runs to 15 residues. The V end lost 5 bases, the J end lost 1 base, and 15 bases lay between the germline ends. Here the CDR3 reads CASSRAGDLSYEQYF. The CDR3 DNA follows: TGTGCCAGCAGCCGCGCAGGTGATCTTTCCTACGAGCAGTACTTC.

V and J are TRBV7-6 and TRBJ2-7; 9 positions agree with TRBD1. Germline CDR1 SGHVS, CDR2 FNYEAQ. Losses at the gene ends were 5 bases for V and 6 bases for J; bases not matched to a gene: 5. The CDR3 totals 13 residues. The CDR3 reads CASSPGQGIEQYF. CDR3 nucleotide sequence: TGTGCCAGCAGCCCTGGACAGGGGATCGAGCAGTACTTC.

This clonotype was seen more than once but under ten times. The chain joins TRBV20-1 to TRBJ2-2, with D possibly being TRBD1 (5 bases). There are 15 residues in the CDR3. Trimming pared 0 bases from V and 6 bases from J, leaving 14 bases between. Looked up from germline, CDR1 is DFQATT and CDR2 is SNEGSKA (reference sequence). The CDR3 coding sequence is TGCAGTGCTAGAGAGCTCAGGGATAATTCCGGGGAGCTGTTTTTT. This gives the protein CSARELRDNSGELFF.

DNA for the CDR3: TGTGCCAGCAGTTCGGCGACATGGGATACGCAGTATTTT. Its protein is CASSSATWDTQYF. The rearrangement uses TRBV6-2 or TRBV6-3 and TRBJ2-3; no definite D call. Per the germline V gene, CDR1 is MNHEY and CDR2 is SVGEGT. V lost 4 bases and J lost 6, with 11 bases in between. This CDR3 contains 13 residues.

This clonotype showed up just a few times. V and J are TRBV20-1 and TRBJ1-5; D is perhaps TRBD1 (6 bases). V was clipped by 1 base and J by 6 bases, with 16 bases between them. Germline CDR1 DFQATT, CDR2 SNEGSKA (reference sequence). CDR3 size: 15 residues. CDR3 DNA sequence: TGCAGTGCTAGAGTAGGCAGGGGTGCGGGTCAGCCCCAGCATTTT. Translation gives CSARVGRGAGQPQHF.

The chain employs TRBV11-2 and TRBJ1-5; D gene unclear. Germline CDR1 and CDR2: SGHAT and FQNNGV. The CDR3 consists of 15 residues. V was cut by 0 bases and J by 3 bases, with 9 bases left in between. The CDR3: CASSLDLGSNQPQHF. The DNA for the CDR3 is TGTGCCAGCAGCTTAGATCTCGGCTCCAATCAGCCCCAGCATTTT.

The chain carries TRBV11-2 and TRBJ1-1; possible D gene TRBD1, 6 bases. Germline V gene sequence: CDR1 SGHAT, CDR2 FQNNGV. Trimming took 5 bases from V and 6 from J, leaving 13 bases between them. The CDR3 runs 13 residues. CDR3 protein: CASSHGTKAEAFF. CDR3 DNA: TGTGCCAGCAGCCACGGGACAAAGGCTGAAGCTTTCTTT. Variable domain in full (rest from reference TRBV11-2 and TRBJ1-1): EAGVAQSPRYKIIEKRQSVAFWCNPISGHATLYWYQQILGQGPKLLIQFQNNGVVDDSQLPKDRFSAERLKGVDSTLKIQPAKLEDSAVYLCASSHGTKAEAFFGQGTRLTVV.

The table lists this clonotype with many counts. This chain joins TRBV29-1 and TRBJ1-2, with D perhaps matching TRBD1 (5 bases). Trimming took off 3 bases at V and 2 bases at J, with 16 bases between the two ends. The CDR3 has 15 amino acids. Germline-derived CDR1 and CDR2 are SQVTM and ANQGSEA. The CDR3 here is CSVDSRAGLNYGYTF. The CDR3 DNA reads TGCAGCGTTGACTCCCGGGCAGGGTTAAACTATGGCTACACCTTC.

This clonotype appeared many times. The chain recombines TRBV3-1 with TRBJ2-7; D is tentatively TRBD1 or TRBD2 (5 bases each). V was trimmed by 4 bases and J by 3 bases, leaving 16 bases between them. This CDR3 has 15 amino acids. Germline CDR1 is LGHDT and CDR2 is YNNKEL (reference sequence). CDR3 amino acids: CASSPSGTVNYEQYF. Written as DNA, the CDR3 is TGTGCCAGCAGCCCTTCCGGGACGGTTAACTACGAGCAGTACTTC.

With respect to this clonotype: A read error is possible here, since a much larger clone lies one base away. Since no conserved phenylalanine or tryptophan closes the CDR3, a read error is the likely cause. This chain links TRBV12-3 or TRBV12-4 with TRBJ1-5, with D possibly TRBD1 on 5 matching bases. V lost 2 bases to trimming and J lost 6 bases, with 11 bases between them. This CDR3 spans 14 amino acids. The CDR3 protein is CASSLFQGGQPQHY. The CDR3 coding sequence is TGTGCCAGCAGTTTATTCCAGGGTGGTCAGCCCCAGCATTAT.

At least ten counts were recorded for this clonotype. The chain combines TRBV7-9 with TRBJ1-2; no clear D. The V and J ends lost 5 bases and 6 bases respectively, with 19 bases between them. The CDR3 runs to 15 residues. CDR1 is SEHNR and CDR2 is FQNEAQ in the germline V gene (reference sequence). Here the CDR3 DNA reads TGTGCCAGCAGCCCGCAGATGGAGGGCCGAAATGGCTACACCTTC. Its translation is CASSPQMEGRNGYTF.

The genes are TRBV20-1 and TRBJ1-5; D is perhaps TRBD1 (5 bases). The CDR3 sequence is 16 residues long. Per the germline V gene, CDR1 is DFQATT and CDR2 is SNEGSKA (reference sequence). V lost 1 base to trimming and J lost 2 bases, with 15 bases between them. For the CDR3, the DNA is TGCAGTGCTAGAGTTATCCCCAGGGAAGGCAATCAGCCCCAGCATTTT. Its translation: CSARVIPREGNQPQHF.

The chain joins TRBV5-6 to TRBJ2-2, with TRBD1 matching 10 bases. This CDR3 region has 16 residues. CDR1 is SGHDT and CDR2 is YYEEEE in the germline V gene. Trimming took 3 bases from V and 7 from J; bases not matched to a gene: 9. CDR3 amino acids: CASSWGTGAASGELFF. DNA for the CDR3: TGTGCCAGCAGCTGGGGGACAGGGGCCGCAAGCGGGGAGCTGTTTTTT.

The table lists this clonotype with many counts. The V gene is TRBV5-1, the J gene TRBJ2-1, with 13 bases lining up with TRBD2. Looked up from germline, CDR1 is SGHRS and CDR2 is YFSETQ. CDR3 length equals 14 residues. V shed 8 bases and J 7 bases; nucleotides not matched to a gene: 6. The CDR3 spells CASTPGLAGNEQFF. For the CDR3, the DNA is TGCGCCAGTACTCCGGGACTAGCGGGGAATGAGCAGTTCTTC.

This clonotype was detected ten times or more. This chain uses TRBV5-1 with TRBJ2-1, with 7 nucleotides matching TRBD2. V was clipped by 4 bases and J by 0 bases; unmatched bases: 4. The CDR3 is made up of 15 amino acids. The germline gives CDR1 SGHRS, CDR2 YFSETQ. DNA of the CDR3: TGCGCCAGCAGCAGAGCGGGGAGCTCCTACAATGAGCAGTTCTTC. Translated: CASSRAGSSYNEQFF.

This clonotype has more than one count but fewer than ten. V and J are TRBV29-1 and TRBJ1-3, with D uncertain. Germline loops: CDR1 SQVTM, CDR2 ANQGSEA. This CDR3 comprises 15 residues. V lost 3 bases, J lost 0 bases, and 12 bases lay in between. The CDR3 nucleotides read TGCAGCGTTGATTTTGAGGGCAACTCTGGAAACACCATATATTTT. It codes for CSVDFEGNSGNTIYF.

A single count supports this clonotype. CDR3 sequence reads: CASSLNQGEGGYTF. The CDR3, as DNA: TGTGCCAGCAGCTTAAACCAGGGAGAGGGTGGCTACACCTTC. The chain recombines TRBV7-8 with TRBJ1-2; possible D gene TRBD1, 5 bases. The CDR3 runs 14 residues. Germline-derived CDR1 and CDR2 are SGHVS and FQNEAQ. Trimming stripped 2 bases from V and 7 bases from J, with 14 bases between.